A single sample is the source of the 13 T cell receptor beta chains below, sequenced in a study of low-dose radiotherapy and immunotherapy resistance in tumors. Time point indicated: after trial treatment. Treatment of the sample: LDRT plus nivolumab, ipilimumab, low-dose cyclophosphamide and aspirin (RACIN trial). cDNA synthesis used a TRAV/TRBV-specific primer set for both chains. PCR amplification of the TCRs was performed with Phusion for 20 PCR cycles, and it relied on a constant-region primer together with a V-primer adapter. Each CDR3 protein is one row after TCRdb ran MiXCR on the reads. The sample lists approximately 42,000 distinct CDR3 sequences, about 25% occurring once. Sequences were derived from PBMCs, sampled after low-dose radiotherapy plus immunotherapy. The receptors shown here come from a male donor with prostate cancer.

For this clonotype: A far larger clone is just one base off, so this is likely a read error. The chain is built from TRBV6-5 and TRBJ2-1, with D maybe TRBD1 (6 bases). Germline CDR1 is MNHEY and CDR2 is SVGAGI. V lost 11 bases and J lost 10, with 15 bases in between. The CDR3 runs to 11 residues. CDR3 region: CACATTGEQFF. Here the CDR3 DNA reads TGTGCCTGCGCGACGACAGGCGAGCAGTTCTTC.

This clonotype was counted between two and nine times. This chain links TRBV6-5 with TRBJ2-2; possible D gene TRBD1, 5 bases. Germline CDR1 and CDR2: MNHEY and SVGAGI. The CDR3 length is 16 residues. V lost 5 bases and J lost 5, with 18 bases in between. The CDR3 DNA reads as TGTGCCAGCAGTGAAAGGGGTAATCCGATAACCGGGGAGCTGTTTTTT. The encoded protein is CASSERGNPITGELFF.

This clonotype was observed many times. The chain joins TRBV27 to TRBJ1-5, with TRBD1 identical over 9 bases. This CDR3 contains 16 residues. V lost 5 bases to trimming and J lost 10 bases; unmatched junction nucleotides: 15. Germline values: CDR1 MNHEY, CDR2 SMNVEV (reference sequence). CDR3 nucleotides: TGTGCCAGCAGTCCCGACCGGGACAGGGTTCTATACCCCCAGCATTTT. This codes for CASSPDRDRVLYPQHF.

The CDR3 is CASSSSGTGTYEQYF. DNA for the CDR3: TGTGCCAGCAGTTCCTCCGGGACTGGGACCTACGAGCAGTACTTC. V and J are TRBV28 and TRBJ2-7, with D perhaps TRBD2 (6 bases). Trimming shortened V by 4 bases and J by 2 bases, and 15 bases separated the two germline ends. The CDR3 spans 15 residues. Germline V gene data show CDR1 as MDHEN and CDR2 as SYDVKM.

This clonotype was observed at least ten times. The chain carries TRBV25-1 and TRBJ2-7, with unresolved D. This CDR3 contains 12 residues. Trimming took off 2 bases at V and 8 bases at J, with 10 bases between the two ends. Germline V gene lookup returns CDR1 MGHDK and CDR2 SYGVNS. CDR3 coding DNA: TGTGCCAGCAGTGAAGACCGGGTGCAGCAGTACTTC. This codes for CASSEDRVQQYF.

This clonotype was seen ten or more times. The V call is TRBV19, the J call TRBJ2-4; 9 bases agree with TRBD1. Trimming cost V 5 bases and J 2 bases; bases outside gene matches: 16. Germline CDR1 LNHDA, CDR2 SQIVND (reference sequence). The CDR3 spans 19 residues. The CDR3 DNA follows: TGTGCCAGTAGTTACGGGACAGGGATCGAGCATAGCCCCAAAAACATTCAGTACTTC. It encodes CASSYGTGIEHSPKNIQYF.

This clonotype was detected many times. J is TRBJ2-7 and V is TRBV18; 11 bases agree with TRBD2. CDR1 is KGHSH and CDR2 is LQKENI in the germline V gene. V dropped 2 bases and J dropped 5; count of bases not matched to a gene: 17. The CDR3 length is 19 residues. The CDR3 is CASSPTRPETSGMKDEQYF. DNA of the CDR3: TGTGCCAGCTCACCAACCAGACCGGAGACTAGCGGGATGAAGGACGAGCAGTACTTC.

Many counts were recorded for this clonotype. The chain is built from TRBV20-1 and TRBJ2-3; D perhaps matches TRBD1 (6 bases). The V end was cut by 0 bases, the J end by 1 base, with 14 bases between. This CDR3 is 16 amino acids long. Germline V CDR1 and CDR2: DFQATT, SNEGSKA (reference sequence). CDR3 bases: TGCAGTGCTAGAGATTTTTCAGGGGACGGCACAGATACGCAGTATTTT. It codes for CSARDFSGDGTDTQYF.

Ten or more counts support this clonotype. CDR3 sequence reads: CASSPRTLETQYF. In nucleotides, the CDR3 is TGTGCCAGCAGCCCGCGCACCCTGGAGACCCAGTACTTC. The chain has TRBV9 and TRBJ2-5; D ambiguous. This CDR3 region has 13 residues. V lost 4 bases and J 5 bases, leaving 12 bases between the germline ends. Germline-derived CDR1 and CDR2 are SGDLS and YYNGEE.

This clonotype was detected only once. V and J are TRBV18 and TRBJ1-5, with D perhaps TRBD1 (6 bases). The CDR3 is made up of 16 amino acids. V lost 2 bases to trimming and J lost 2 bases, with 13 bases between them. Germline lookup yields CDR1 KGHSH and CDR2 LQKENI. The CDR3 DNA sequence: TGTGCCAGCTCACCAGCACAGGGTCTGGGCAATCAGCCCCAGCATTTT. Encoded protein: CASSPAQGLGNQPQHF.

This clonotype was detected ten times or more. J is TRBJ1-1 and V is TRBV25-1; D gene unclear. Germline CDR1 MGHDK, CDR2 SYGVNS. V lost 2 bases and J lost 7, with 14 bases in between. The CDR3 is made up of 14 amino acids. The CDR3 is CASSERANSGEAFF. The CDR3 bases are TGTGCCAGCAGTGAAAGGGCCAACAGTGGTGAAGCTTTCTTT.

This clonotype was observed many times. The chain uses TRBV29-1 and TRBJ1-2; TRBD1 aligns across 7 bases. This CDR3 comprises 12 residues. The V and J ends lost 7 bases and 1 base, in that order; junction bases with no gene match: 3. Germline lookup yields CDR1 SQVTM and CDR2 ANQGSEA. The CDR3 here is CSARDSNYGYTF. The CDR3 nucleotides are TGCAGCGCTAGGGACAGTAACTATGGCTACACCTTC.

Many counts were recorded for this clonotype. The J gene is TRBJ1-4, the V gene TRBV27; 8 bases fit TRBD1. J lost 7 bases, V lost 6 bases, and 7 bases had no gene match. Germline CDR1 and CDR2: MNHEY and SMNVEV (reference sequence). The CDR3 totals 14 residues. CDR3 nucleotide sequence: TGTGCCAGCAGACCCAGGGGGCAGGGTGAAAAACTGTTTTTT. Residues: CASRPRGQGEKLFF.